A selection of T cell receptor beta chains follows, all from one sample in a study of T cell responses to AZD1222 COVID-19 vaccine. Method: immunoSEQ multiplex PCR; TCRdb's copy keeps in-frame clones and lacks some. Here the sample spans over 65,000 clones, 86% being singletons. Specimen: peripheral blood, collected on day 0 of AZD1222 vaccination. The receptors shown here come from an adult in good health. Both conserved end residues are part of each CDR3. A D gene is named only where the DNA matches it firmly. The size of a clone is reported for some rows only, either as once, few or many, or as a class for expanded clones.

TRBV9	TRBJ1-6	-	-	TGTGCCAGCAGCGTAGAGGGCAATAATTCACCCCTCCACTTT	CASSVEGNNSPLHF
TRBV28	TRBJ1-1	-	-	TGTGCCAGCGAGTGGGGTATGAACACTGAAGCTTTCTTT	CASEWGMNTEAFF
TRBV28	TRBJ2-1	-	TRBD1	TGTGCCAGCAGTGACAGGGACATGCAGTTCTTC	CASSDRDMQFF
TRBV6-2/TRBV6-3	TRBJ2-1	-	-	TGTGCCAGCACCCCCGAGGGGGGGCGTGAGCAGTTCTTC	CASTPEGGREQFF
TRBV19	TRBJ1-5	-	TRBD1	TGTGCCAGTAGTCCCCGACAGGGAATAGGCAATCAGCCCCAGCATTTT	CASSPRQGIGNQPQHF
TRBV29-1	TRBJ2-7	once	TRBD1	TGCAGCGTATCAGGACAGGCTTCCTACGAGCAGTACTTC	CSVSGQASYEQYF
TRBV7-2	TRBJ2-3	-	-	TGTGCCAGCAGCGCCTCTTTCGGGACAGATACGCAGTATTTT	CASSASFGTDTQYF
TRBV15	TRBJ1-1	-	-	TGTGCCACCAGCAGAGATCTACAGGTTATGGAAGCTTTCTTT	CATSRDLQVMEAFF
TRBV5-1	TRBJ1-1	-	-	TGCGCCAGCAGCTTGATGCAGAACACTGAAGCTTTCTTT	CASSLMQNTEAFF
TRBV1	TRBJ2-1	-	-	TGCACCAGCAAGATTCCCGGGACTAGCAATGAGCAGTTCTTC	CTSKIPGTSNEQFF
TRBV4-1	TRBJ2-7	-	-	TGCGCCAGCAGCCAAGATCAATCGGGGGTTGAGCAGTACTTC	CASSQDQSGVEQYF
TRBV5-1	TRBJ2-7	-	TRBD1	TGCGCCAGCAGCTTGGGACAGGGTAGGAACGAGCAGTACTTC	CASSLGQGRNEQYF
TRBV9	TRBJ2-7	-	-	TGTGCCAGCAGCGTAGGTTACGGGACCTACGAGCAGTACTTC	CASSVGYGTYEQYF
TRBV14	TRBJ2-7	once	-	TGTGCCAGCAGCCAATATGAGACGGGCGAGCAGTACTTC	CASSQYETGEQYF
TRBV10-3	TRBJ1-2	-	-	TGTGCCATCAGTGAGACAGGGTGGTATGGCTACACCTTC	CAISETGWYGYTF
TRBV5-5	TRBJ1-3	-	-	TGTGCCAGCAGCTCTGGAGGCGGCTCTGGAAACACCATATATTTT	CASSSGGGSGNTIYF
TRBV27	TRBJ2-5	-	TRBD2	TGTGCCAGCAGTTTTAAAGCATCCGGCCTCGTTAACAAGGTAGCGGGGGAGACCCAGTACTTC	CASSFKASGLVNKVAGETQYF
TRBV6-6	TRBJ1-1	once	-	TGTGCCAGCAGTTACTCGAAGGGGGGCACTGAAGCTTTCTTT	CASSYSKGGTEAFF
TRBV7-3	TRBJ1-2	few	-	TGTGCCAGCAGCTTAGGGGCGGAGGGAAACGGCTACACCTTC	CASSLGAEGNGYTF
TRBV15	TRBJ2-5	-	-	TGTGCCACCAGCCCCTCGCCGGCTCCACAAGAGACCCAGTACTTC	CATSPSPAPQETQYF
TRBV6-5	TRBJ1-1	-	-	TGTGCCAGCAGTTCTACAAATATGAACACTGAAGCTTTCTTT	CASSSTNMNTEAFF
TRBV6-5	TRBJ2-7	-	-	TGTGCCAGCGTCCTTTCTGCGAGTTCCTACGAGCAGTACTTC	CASVLSASSYEQYF
TRBV6-6	TRBJ1-2	-	TRBD1	TGTGCCAGCAGTTCCGGACAGGGCGTCTATGGCTACACCTTC	CASSSGQGVYGYTF
TRBV7-8	TRBJ2-1	-	TRBD1	TGTGCCAGCAGCCCGGGGACAGAGAACTACAATGAGCAGTTCTTC	CASSPGTENYNEQFF
TRBV5-4	TRBJ2-3	-	-	TGTGCCAGCAGCTCAGACACCTCATCCACAGATACGCAGTATTTT	CASSSDTSSTDTQYF
TRBV19	TRBJ1-1	-	TRBD1	TGTGCCAGTAGTCCAACCGACAGGGGTGAAGCTTTCTTT	CASSPTDRGEAFF
TRBV7-6	TRBJ2-2	-	-	TGTGCCAGCAGCTTAGCGACCCAGGGCTTAACCGGGGAGCTGTTTTTT	CASSLATQGLTGELFF
TRBV5-1	TRBJ2-7	-	TRBD1	TGCGCCAGCAGCTCGGACAGGGGTGGTGACGAGCAGTACTTC	CASSSDRGGDEQYF
TRBV6-2/TRBV6-3	TRBJ1-1	-	-	TGTGCCAGCAGTTACGCGGGACGGCTGAACACTGAAGCTTTCTTT	CASSYAGRLNTEAFF
TRBV4-3	TRBJ1-1	-	-	TGCGCCAGCAGCCAGTGGACAGAGGGAAACACTGAAGCTTTCTTT	CASSQWTEGNTEAFF
TRBV19	TRBJ1-5	-	TRBD1	TGTGCCAGTAGTATTACAGGGGGCGGTGGCAATCAGCCCCAGCATTTT	CASSITGGGGNQPQHF
TRBV19	TRBJ1-2	once	-	TGTGCCAGTAGTCCGCAGGACAGTCGAGGCTATGGCTACACCTTC	CASSPQDSRGYGYTF
TRBV11-2	TRBJ2-1	-	TRBD2	TGTGCCAGCAGTTTTGCGGGAGCCCCCTACAATGAGCAGTTCTTC	CASSFAGAPYNEQFF
TRBV6-2/TRBV6-3	TRBJ1-1	-	-	TGTGCCAGCAGCCCTACAGGGCATCCTGAAGCTTTCTTT	CASSPTGHPEAFF
TRBV7-9	TRBJ2-7	-	-	TGTGCCAGCAGCTCTTGGACAAGCTACGAGCAGTACTTC	CASSSWTSYEQYF
TRBV19	TRBJ1-6	-	TRBD1	TGTGCCAGTAGTCTACCGACAGGGCAGAATTCACCCCTCCACTTT	CASSLPTGQNSPLHF
TRBV6-5	TRBJ1-1	-	-	TGTGCCAGCACCCTCGACCTGAACACTGAAGCTTTCTTT	CASTLDLNTEAFF
TRBV15	TRBJ2-1	-	-	TGTGCCACCAGCAGAGTGGAGGGGACCTACAATGAGCAGTTCTTC	CATSRVEGTYNEQFF
TRBV29-1	TRBJ2-3	-	TRBD2	TGCAGCGTTGATGGGACTAGCGGGATAAAGACAGATACGCAGTATTTT	CSVDGTSGIKTDTQYF
TRBV21-1	TRBJ1-1	-	-	TGTGCCAGCAGCAAGGGACGGAATAACACTGAAGCTTTCTTT	CASSKGRNNTEAFF
TRBV5-1	TRBJ1-1	-	TRBD1	TGCGCCAGCAGACAGGGGGAAAGCACTGAAGCTTTCTTT	CASRQGESTEAFF
TRBV18	TRBJ2-7	-	TRBD2	TGTGCCAGCTCATCCGGAGTGGCTAGCGGGGAGAACGAGCAGTACTTC	CASSSGVASGENEQYF
TRBV5-6	TRBJ2-7	-	-	TGTGCCAGCAGCTCCGGGACTTATCACTACGAGCAGTACTTC	CASSSGTYHYEQYF
TRBV27	TRBJ2-7	-	-	TGTGCCAGCAGTTTTGCCGGGACGGCCGCCGCCGAGCAGTACTTC	CASSFAGTAAAEQYF
TRBV7-8	TRBJ1-6	-	-	TGTGCCAGCAGCTTAGTGGCAGACAATTCACCCCTCCACTTT	CASSLVADNSPLHF
TRBV6-2/TRBV6-3	TRBJ1-5	-	-	TGTGCCAGCAGTCAGACCAATCAGCCCCAGCATTTT	CASSQTNQPQHF
TRBV19	TRBJ1-5	-	-	TGTGCCAGTAGTATAGAACGGGGGCTGCGGCAGCCCCAGCATTTT	CASSIERGLRQPQHF
TRBV7-2	TRBJ2-7	-	-	TGTGCCAGCAGCTTAGGTGGGGGACTTCGCTACGAGCAGTACTTC	CASSLGGGLRYEQYF
TRBV7-9	TRBJ2-3	-	TRBD2	TGTGCCAGCAGTCCCGGGGGGACTAGCGGGGTGTATACGCAGTATTTT	CASSPGGTSGVYTQYF
TRBV30	TRBJ2-3	-	TRBD2	TGTGCCTGGAGGGGGACTAGCGGGGGGACAGATACGCAGTATTTT	CAWRGTSGGTDTQYF
TRBV18	TRBJ2-1	-	-	TGTGCCAGCTCACCCCTAGCATACAATGAGCAGTTCTTC	CASSPLAYNEQFF
TRBV11-2	TRBJ2-1	once	-	TGTGCCAGCAGCATCGGTAATGAGCAGTTCTTC	CASSIGNEQFF
TRBV7-3	TRBJ2-3	-	TRBD2	TGTGCCAGCAGCCCCGGGACTAGCGGGGGGGCTGAAGATACGCAGTATTTT	CASSPGTSGGAEDTQYF